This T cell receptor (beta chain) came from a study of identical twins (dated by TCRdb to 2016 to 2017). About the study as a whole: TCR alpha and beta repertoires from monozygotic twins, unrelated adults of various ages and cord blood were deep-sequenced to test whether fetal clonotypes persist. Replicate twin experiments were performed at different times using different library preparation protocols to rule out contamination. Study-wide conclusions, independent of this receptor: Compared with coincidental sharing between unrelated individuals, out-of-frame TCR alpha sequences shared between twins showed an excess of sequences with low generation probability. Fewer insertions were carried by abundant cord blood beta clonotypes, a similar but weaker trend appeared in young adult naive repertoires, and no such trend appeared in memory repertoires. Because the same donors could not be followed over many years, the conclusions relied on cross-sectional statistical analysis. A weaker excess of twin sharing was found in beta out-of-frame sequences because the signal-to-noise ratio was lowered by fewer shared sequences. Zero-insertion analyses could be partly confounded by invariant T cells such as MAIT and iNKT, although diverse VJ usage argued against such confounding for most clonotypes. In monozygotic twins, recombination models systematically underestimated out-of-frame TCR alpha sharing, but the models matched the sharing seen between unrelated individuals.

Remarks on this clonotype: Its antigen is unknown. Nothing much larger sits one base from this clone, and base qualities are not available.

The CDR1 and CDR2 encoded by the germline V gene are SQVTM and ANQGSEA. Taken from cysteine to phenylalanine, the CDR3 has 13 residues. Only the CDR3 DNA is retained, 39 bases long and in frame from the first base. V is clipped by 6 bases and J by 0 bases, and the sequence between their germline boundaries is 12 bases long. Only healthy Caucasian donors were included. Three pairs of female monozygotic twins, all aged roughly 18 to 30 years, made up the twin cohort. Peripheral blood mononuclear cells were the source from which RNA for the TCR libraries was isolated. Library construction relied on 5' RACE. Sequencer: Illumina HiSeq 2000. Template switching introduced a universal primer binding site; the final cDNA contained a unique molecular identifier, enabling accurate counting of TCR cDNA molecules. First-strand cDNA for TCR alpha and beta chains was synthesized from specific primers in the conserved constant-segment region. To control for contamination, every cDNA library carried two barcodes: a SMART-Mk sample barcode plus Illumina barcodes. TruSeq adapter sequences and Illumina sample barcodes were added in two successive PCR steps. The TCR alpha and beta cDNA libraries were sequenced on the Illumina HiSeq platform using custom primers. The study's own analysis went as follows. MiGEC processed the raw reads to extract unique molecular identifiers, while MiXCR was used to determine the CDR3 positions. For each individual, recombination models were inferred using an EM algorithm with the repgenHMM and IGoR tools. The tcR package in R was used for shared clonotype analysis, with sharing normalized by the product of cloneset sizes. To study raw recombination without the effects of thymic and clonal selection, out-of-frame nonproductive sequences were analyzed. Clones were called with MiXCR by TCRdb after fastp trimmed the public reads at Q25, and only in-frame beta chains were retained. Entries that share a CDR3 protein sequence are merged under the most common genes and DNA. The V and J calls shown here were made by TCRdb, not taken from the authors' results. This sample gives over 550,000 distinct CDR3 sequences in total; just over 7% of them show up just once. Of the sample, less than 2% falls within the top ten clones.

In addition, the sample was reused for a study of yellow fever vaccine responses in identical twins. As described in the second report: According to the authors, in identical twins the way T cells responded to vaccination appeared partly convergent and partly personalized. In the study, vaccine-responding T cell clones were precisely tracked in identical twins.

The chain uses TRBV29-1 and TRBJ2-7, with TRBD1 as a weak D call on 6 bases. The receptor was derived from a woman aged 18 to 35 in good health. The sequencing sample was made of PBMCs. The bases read TGCAGCGTCTGGACAGTTAGCTCCTACGAGCAGTACTTC. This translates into CSVWTVSSYEQYF.